The present entry profiles one T cell receptor (beta chain) with its context. This record belongs to a study of control samples from healthy donors and cancer patients. Data came from immunoSEQ multiplex PCR; TCRdb stores just in-frame clones and leaves some out. Of some 140,000 clones in the sample, approximately 94% were seen once. CDR3 length: 15 amino acids. Trimming shortened V by 0 bases and J by 2 bases, and 12 bases separated the two germline ends. Germline V gives CDR1 SGDLS, CDR2 YYNGEE. The chain combines TRBV9 with TRBJ2-7; D is possibly TRBD2 (7 bases). Sequencing was done on a sample of blood. This receptor was taken from a man between 35 and 55 years old in good health. DNA for the CDR3: TGTGCCAGCAGCGTAGATACAGGGACTACCTACGAGCAGTACTTC. It encodes CASSVDTGTTYEQYF.